Detailed here is one TCR beta chain. V lost 1 base, J lost 3 bases, and 10 bases lay in between. The length of the CDR3 is 14 residues. CDR1 is SGHDN, CDR2 FVKESK, per germline. TCR beta CDR3 regions were amplified from RNA transcripts. The study used the HTBI primer set for a first-round RT-PCR of the TCR CDR3. Each CDR3 protein gets one entry after TCRdb re-called the multiplex PCR reads with MiXCR. Among approximately 490,000 distinct CDR3 sequences listed, 22% were seen once. This sample was included in a study of T cells in Graves' hyperthyroidism and ophthalmopathy. The sequenced sample was blood. This sequence was found in an older woman with Graves' ophthalmopathy. The gene calls are TRBV14 and TRBJ2-7; D not resolved. The DNA for the CDR3 is TGTGCCAGCAGCCAAGGCGGCAGAGTCTACGAGCAGTACTTC. Protein: CASSQGGRVYEQYF.